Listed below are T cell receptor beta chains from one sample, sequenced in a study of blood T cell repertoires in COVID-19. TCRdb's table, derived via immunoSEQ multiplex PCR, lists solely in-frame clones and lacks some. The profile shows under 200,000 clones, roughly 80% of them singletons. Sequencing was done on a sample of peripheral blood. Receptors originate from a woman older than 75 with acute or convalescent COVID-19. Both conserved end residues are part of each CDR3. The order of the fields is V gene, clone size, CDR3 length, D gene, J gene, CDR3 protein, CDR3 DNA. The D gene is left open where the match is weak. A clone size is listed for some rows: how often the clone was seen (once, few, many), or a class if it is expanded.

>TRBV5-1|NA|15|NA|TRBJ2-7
CASSLGGFKDYEQYF
TGCGCCAGCAGCTTGGGAGGCTTTAAGGACTACGAGCAGTACTTC
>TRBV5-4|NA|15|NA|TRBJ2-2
CASSSGRERSGELFF
TGTGCCAGCAGCTCCGGGAGAGAAAGGTCCGGGGAGCTGTTTTTT
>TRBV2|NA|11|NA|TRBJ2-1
CASSGLDEQFF
TGTGCCAGCAGTGGGTTAGATGAGCAGTTCTTC
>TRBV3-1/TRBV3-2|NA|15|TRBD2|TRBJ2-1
CASSPGLATDHEQFF
TGTGCCAGCAGCCCCGGACTAGCCACCGATCATGAGCAGTTCTTC
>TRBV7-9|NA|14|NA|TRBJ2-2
CASSLAGGMGELFF
TGTGCCAGCAGCTTAGCGGGAGGCATGGGGGAGCTGTTTTTT
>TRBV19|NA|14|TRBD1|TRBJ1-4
CASGRTGFSEKLFF
TGTGCCAGTGGGAGGACAGGGTTCTCTGAAAAACTGTTTTTT
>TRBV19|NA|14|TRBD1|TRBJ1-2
CASSIVARGVGYTF
TGTGCCAGTAGTATAGTAGCCAGGGGGGTTGGCTACACCTTC
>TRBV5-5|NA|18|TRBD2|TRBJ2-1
CASSSGTSFNLAPNEQFF
TGTGCCAGCAGCTCCGGGACTAGCTTTAACCTAGCCCCGAATGAGCAGTTCTTC
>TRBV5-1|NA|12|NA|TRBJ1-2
CASRGGGDGYTF
TGCGCCAGCAGAGGAGGCGGGGATGGCTACACCTTC
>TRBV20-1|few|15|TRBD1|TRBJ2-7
CSASFRDSRSYEQYF
TGCAGTGCTAGTTTCAGGGACAGCCGCTCCTACGAGCAGTACTTC
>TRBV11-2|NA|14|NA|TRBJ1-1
CASSLAQGTTEAFF
TGTGCCAGCAGCTTAGCCCAGGGGACCACTGAAGCTTTCTTT
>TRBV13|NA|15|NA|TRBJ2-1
CASSRAGVSYNEQFF
TGTGCCAGCAGCAGAGCAGGGGTTTCCTACAATGAGCAGTTCTTC
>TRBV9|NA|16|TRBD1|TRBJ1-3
CASSRTTGDSGNTIYF
TGTGCCAGCAGCCGGACAACAGGGGACTCTGGAAACACCATATATTTT
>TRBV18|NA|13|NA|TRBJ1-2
CASSPGGNYGYTF
TGTGCCAGCTCACCGGGAGGCAACTATGGCTACACCTTC
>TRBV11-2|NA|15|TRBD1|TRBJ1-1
CASSFGTGANTEAFF
TGTGCCAGCAGCTTCGGGACAGGGGCGAACACTGAAGCTTTCTTT
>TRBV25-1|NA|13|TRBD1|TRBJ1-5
CASLDRGNQPQHF
TGTGCCAGCCTTGACAGGGGAAATCAGCCCCAGCATTTT
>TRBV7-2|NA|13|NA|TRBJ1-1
CASSSLMNTEAFF
TGTGCCAGCAGCTCACTAATGAACACTGAAGCTTTCTTT
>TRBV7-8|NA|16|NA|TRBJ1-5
CASSSGLSYSNQPQHF
TGTGCCAGCAGCTCGGGACTGTCGTATAGCAATCAGCCCCAGCATTTT
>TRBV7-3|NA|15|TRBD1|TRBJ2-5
CASSSSGQTQETQYF
TGTGCCAGCAGCTCCTCGGGACAGACTCAAGAGACCCAGTACTTC
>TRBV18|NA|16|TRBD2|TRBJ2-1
CASSLRGSGGHNEQFF
TGTGCCAGCTCCCTACGGGGGAGCGGGGGACACAATGAGCAGTTCTTC
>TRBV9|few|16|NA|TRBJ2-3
CASSARDFLRTDTQYF
TGTGCCAGCAGCGCCCGGGACTTTTTGCGCACAGATACGCAGTATTTT
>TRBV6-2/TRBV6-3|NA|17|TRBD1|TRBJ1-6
CASSYPITGQLNSPLHF
TGTGCCAGCAGTTACCCTATTACGGGACAGCTGAATTCACCCCTCCACTTT
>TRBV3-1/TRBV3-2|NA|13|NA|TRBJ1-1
CASSQHGNTEAFF
TGTGCCAGCAGCCAACACGGGAACACTGAAGCTTTCTTT
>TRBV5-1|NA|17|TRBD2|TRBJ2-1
CASSFHPRLAEAYEQFF
TGCGCCAGCAGCTTCCACCCAAGACTAGCGGAAGCGTATGAGCAGTTCTTC
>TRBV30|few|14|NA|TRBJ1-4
CAWSKGTTREKLFF
TGTGCCTGGAGCAAAGGGACAACCCGGGAAAAACTGTTTTTT
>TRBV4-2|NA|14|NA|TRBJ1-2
CASSPGQERYGYTF
TGTGCCAGCAGCCCCGGCCAGGAACGCTATGGCTACACCTTC
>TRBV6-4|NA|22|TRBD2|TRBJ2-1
CASSDPTISYPGLAGLYNEQFF
TGTGCCAGCAGTGACCCGACAATTTCCTACCCGGGACTAGCGGGATTGTACAATGAGCAGTTCTTC
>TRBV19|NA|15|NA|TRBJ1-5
CASSIGPGGYQPQHF
TGTGCCAGTAGTATCGGGCCCGGGGGATATCAGCCCCAGCATTTT
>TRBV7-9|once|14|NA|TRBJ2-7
CASSTTGTANEQYF
TGTGCCAGCAGCACGACCGGGACTGCGAACGAGCAGTACTTC
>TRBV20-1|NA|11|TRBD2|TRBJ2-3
CSASSGRSSYF
TGCAGTGCTTCTAGCGGGAGATCTTCGTATTTT
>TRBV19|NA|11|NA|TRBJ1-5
CASSLFGPQHF
TGTGCCAGTAGTCTTTTCGGGCCCCAGCATTTT
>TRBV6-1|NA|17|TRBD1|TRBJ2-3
CASSEAIGTGISVTQYF
TGTGCCAGCAGTGAAGCTATCGGGACAGGGATATCGGTTACGCAGTATTTT
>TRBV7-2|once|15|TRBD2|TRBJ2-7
CASSLDSGRSYEQYF
TGTGCCAGCAGCTTAGATAGCGGGAGGTCCTACGAGCAGTACTTC
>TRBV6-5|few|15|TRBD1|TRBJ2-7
CASSYGTGETYEQYF
TGTGCCAGCAGTTACGGGACAGGGGAAACCTACGAGCAGTACTTC
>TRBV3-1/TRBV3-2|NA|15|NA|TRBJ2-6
CASSPGGSGANVLTF
TGTGCCAGCAGCCCCGGGGGTTCTGGGGCCAACGTCCTGACTTTC
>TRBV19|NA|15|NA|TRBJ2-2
CASTVAGMRTGELFF
TGTGCCAGTACGGTAGCAGGGATGAGAACCGGGGAGCTGTTTTTT
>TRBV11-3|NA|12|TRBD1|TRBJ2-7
CASSTGVSEQYF
TGTGCCAGCAGCACAGGGGTTTCCGAGCAGTACTTC
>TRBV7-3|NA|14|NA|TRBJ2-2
CASSLLGTTGELFF
TGTGCCAGCAGCTTGTTGGGGACAACCGGGGAGCTGTTTTTT
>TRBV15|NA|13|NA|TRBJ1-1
CATSHGGDTEAFF
TGTGCCACCAGCCACGGCGGGGACACTGAAGCTTTCTTT
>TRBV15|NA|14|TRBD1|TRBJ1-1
CATSREVQGAGTFF
TGTGCCACCAGCAGAGAAGTTCAGGGGGCGGGGACTTTCTTT
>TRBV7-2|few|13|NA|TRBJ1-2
CASSLGSTDGYTF
TGTGCCAGCAGCTTAGGCTCGACAGATGGCTACACCTTC